One sample yielded the 19 T cell receptor beta chains listed below, sequenced in a study of metastatic and nonmetastatic thyroid tumors. Prior to thyroid surgery, none of the patients had received any treatment. TCRdb used MiXCR to call clones anew from the PCR reads. The data hold 15,000 to 20,000 clones, with over 20% observed a single time. The sample was adjacent normal tissue. These receptors were obtained from a female donor with papillary thyroid cancer or a benign thyroid nodule (not recorded which). Some clones in this sample may be carry-over from other donors' samples.

V usage is TRBV10-2 and J usage is TRBJ1-1, with D hard to call. V lost 1 base, J lost 8 bases, and 8 bases lay in between. CDR3 size: 12 residues. Germline V gives CDR1 WSHSY, CDR2 SAAADI. This CDR3 reads CASSEFTEEAFF. DNA of the CDR3: TGCGCCAGCAGTGAGTTTACCGAGGAAGCTTTCTTT.

The sample holds many counts of this clone. The chain recombines TRBV4-1 with TRBJ2-7, with D possibly being TRBD2 (6 bases). Trimming took off 3 bases at V and 3 bases at J, with 15 bases between the two ends. Looked up from germline, CDR1 is MGHRA and CDR2 is YSYEKL. The CDR3 runs 15 residues. The CDR3 DNA reads TGCGCCAGCAGCCATTCGGTTCGGAGGGGCTACGAGCAGTACTTC. It is translated as CASSHSVRRGYEQYF.

This clone has a handful of counts. The chain has TRBV20-1 and TRBJ1-2; 7 bases match TRBD1. Trimming at V came to 3 bases and at J to 2 bases, leaving 3 bases not matched to a gene. CDR3 length equals 13 residues. Germline V gives CDR1 DFQATT, CDR2 SNEGSKA (reference sequence). The CDR3: CSASQTGNYGYTF. The CDR3 nucleotides are TGCAGTGCTAGTCAGACAGGGAACTATGGCTACACCTTC.

This clone was detected once. The rearrangement uses TRBV20-1 and TRBJ2-7; D may correspond to TRBD1 or TRBD2 (5 bases each). Trimming stripped 4 bases from V and 1 base from J, with 11 bases between. Germline V gives CDR1 DFQATT, CDR2 SNEGSKA (reference sequence). The CDR3 length is 13 residues. Here the CDR3 reads CSATRDASYEQYF. The CDR3 nucleotides are TGCAGTGCTACACGGGACGCATCCTACGAGCAGTACTTC.

This clone was seen many times. The V call is TRBV29-1, the J call TRBJ2-3; D gene uncertain. Per germline, CDR1 SQVTM and CDR2 ANQGSEA. Trimming pared 2 bases from V and 6 bases from J, leaving 12 bases between. CDR3 length equals 13 residues. CDR3 protein: CSVENTPGDTQYF. In DNA, the CDR3 is TGCAGCGTTGAAAACACCCCCGGGGATACGCAGTATTTT.

This clone was picked up one time. The V gene is TRBV7-2, the J gene TRBJ2-7; D is unclear. V was clipped by 4 bases and J by 7 bases, with 17 bases between them. Germline V gene sequence: CDR1 SGHTA, CDR2 FQGNSA. The length of the CDR3 is 14 residues. The CDR3: CASSSLDSPWEQYF. In DNA, the CDR3 is TGTGCCAGCAGCTCATTAGACTCCCCCTGGGAGCAGTACTTC.

The CDR3 bases are TGTGCCAGCAGCCCCGGACAGGGAACTAAAGCTTTCTTT. This sequence encodes CASSPGQGTKAFF. The J gene is TRBJ1-1, the V gene TRBV7-2; 8 nucleotides line up with TRBD1. The V gene end was trimmed by 5 bases and the J gene end by 9 bases; junction bases not matched to a gene: 8. The CDR3 has 13 residues. CDR1 and CDR2 from the germline V gene are SGHTA and FQGNSA.

This clone was found many times. The junction differs from germline at one of its ends, possibly a read error. The gene calls are TRBV2 and TRBJ1-3; 8 bases map to TRBD1. Germline assignment: CDR1 SNHLY and CDR2 FYNNEI. This CDR3 has 16 amino acids. The CDR3 region is CASSVSGGDSGSTIYF. In DNA form, the CDR3 reads TGTGCCAGCAGTGTGTCAGGGGGCGACTCTGGAAGCACCATATATTTT.

This clone was counted between two and nine times. The gene calls are TRBV14 and TRBJ1-2; D not resolved. Between the trimmed V and J ends, which lost 4 bases and 6 bases, there was a span of 12 bases. Germline-derived CDR1 and CDR2 are SGHDN and FVKESK. This CDR3 has 13 residues. As DNA, the CDR3 is TGTGCCAGCAGCCGACGACTTATTCATGGCTACACCTTC. Translated: CASSRRLIHGYTF.

V and J are TRBV30 and TRBJ1-2; no clear D gene. The ends were cut back, 8 bases at V and 4 bases at J, with 14 bases in the middle. CDR1 and CDR2 from the germline V gene are GTSNPN and SVGIG (reference sequence). The CDR3 is 12 residues long. The DNA of the CDR3 is TGTGCCCAAATAGATCGGACCTATGGCTACACCTTC. Translated, it gives CAQIDRTYGYTF. Drawing the rest from reference TRBV30 and TRBJ1-2, the complete variable domain is SQTIHQWPATLVQPVGSPLSLECTVEGTSNPNLYWYRQAAGRGLQLLFYSVGIGQISSEVPQNLSASRPQDRQFILSSKKLLLSDSGFYLCAQIDRTYGYTFGSGTRLTVV.

The chain has TRBV6-1 and TRBJ2-3; 9 bases map to TRBD2. Germline lookup yields CDR1 MNHNS and CDR2 SASEGT. The CDR3 has 16 residues. V lost 6 bases, J lost 0 bases, and 7 bases stayed unmatched. The CDR3 spells CASSPGTSLSTDTQYF. CDR3 in DNA: TGTGCCAGCAGCCCCGGGACTAGCCTCAGCACAGATACGCAGTATTTT.

The chain couples TRBV9 to TRBJ2-7; 11 bases agree with TRBD2. The CDR3 spans 14 residues. Germline values: CDR1 SGDLS, CDR2 YYNGEE. The trim removed 3 bases at V and 7 bases at J, leaving 6 bases unmatched. The CDR3 bases are TGTGCCAGCAGCGCAACTAGCGGGAGTGGTGAGCAGTACTTC. This gives the protein CASSATSGSGEQYF.

This chain connects TRBV6-1 to TRBJ1-2; TRBD1 aligns across 10 bases. The length of the CDR3 is 14 residues. Unmatched junction bases numbered 9, after V lost 9 bases and J lost 5 bases. Germline CDR1 MNHNS, CDR2 SASEGT. CDR3: CARSRQGARYGYTF. DNA of the CDR3: TGTGCCAGGAGTCGACAGGGGGCGCGGTATGGCTACACCTTC.

The chain's CDR3 is CASSLAGGRGETQYF. The DNA for the CDR3 is TGCGCCAGCAGCTTGGCCGGCGGGAGGGGAGAGACCCAGTACTTC. The genes are TRBV5-1 and TRBJ2-5, with 9 bases lining up with TRBD2. CDR1 is SGHRS, CDR2 YFSETQ, per germline. The CDR3 contains 15 residues. With V trimmed by 0 bases and J by 4 bases, 4 bases remained unmatched.

The sample holds one count of this clone. The CDR3 bases are TGCAGTGCTACCAATCGCGACCACAGGGGGCTAGAGGAGACCCAGTACTTC. Encoded protein: CSATNRDHRGLEETQYF. The chain is built from TRBV20-1 and TRBJ2-5; 9 positions match TRBD1. Trimming removed 4 bases from V and 5 bases from J; junction bases left unmatched: 17. This CDR3 has 17 residues. Germline CDR1 reads DFQATT; CDR2 reads SNEGSKA (reference sequence).

This clone is medium-sized (0.01 to 0.1%) in the sample. The rearrangement uses TRBV24-1 and TRBJ2-3; 9 bases agree with TRBD1. Germline V gene sequence: CDR1 KGHDR, CDR2 SFDVKD. V shed 4 bases, J shed 4 bases, and the junction held 5 bases outside the gene matches. This CDR3 has 15 amino acids. CDR3 residues: CATSEWDRAADTQYF. DNA of the CDR3: TGTGCCACCAGTGAGTGGGACAGGGCGGCAGATACGCAGTATTTT.

This sequence joins TRBV20-1 and TRBJ1-2; a possible D gene is TRBD1 (5 bases). Trimming stripped 0 bases from V and 0 bases from J, with 11 bases between. Germline V lookup: CDR1 DFQATT, CDR2 SNEGSKA (reference sequence). The CDR3 loop spans 15 amino acids. The CDR3 nucleotides are TGCAGTGCTAGAGATGGGAGACAGCCTAACTATGGCTACACCTTC. This sequence encodes CSARDGRQPNYGYTF.

The J gene is TRBJ2-7, the V gene TRBV20-1; unclear D gene. Trimming removed 3 bases at V and 2 bases at J, with 17 bases between. Germline CDR1 DFQATT, CDR2 SNEGSKA (reference sequence). The CDR3 is 15 amino acids. The CDR3 DNA reads as TGCAGTGCTAGGGTGGCCCAAATAGGGCCCTACGAGCAGTACTTC. Encoded protein: CSARVAQIGPYEQYF.

This clone was detected a few times. The V gene is TRBV6-5, the J gene TRBJ2-1, with 7 bases that match TRBD1. This CDR3 region has 13 residues. Germline V gene sequence: CDR1 MNHEY, CDR2 SVGAGI. Trimming at V came to 2 bases and at J to 7 bases, leaving 2 bases not matched to a gene. Written as DNA, the CDR3 is TGTGCCAGCAGTTACGGGACAGTTAATGAGCAGTTCTTC. This codes for CASSYGTVNEQFF.